These 21 T cell receptor beta chains share one sample of origin, sequenced in a study of CD8 T cells in ankylosing spondylitis. A single record per CDR3 protein comes from TCRdb applying MiXCR to the 5' RACE reads. The repertoire holds approximately 240,000 distinct CDR3 sequences, with under 12% as singletons. Sequencing input: blood, either unsorted or a sorted T cell fraction (not recorded which). All receptors derive from a male donor with ankylosing spondylitis or in good health (not recorded which).

This chain links TRBV7-9 with TRBJ2-5; the D gene is possibly TRBD2 (7 bases). Deletions cut 7 bases from V and 4 bases from J, with 19 bases between. CDR1 and CDR2 from the germline V gene are SEHNR and FQNEAQ (reference sequence). The CDR3 sequence is 15 residues long. CDR3 sequence reads: CASTTRGGTGETQYF. The CDR3 DNA reads as TGTGCCAGCACCACGAGGGGGGGCACGGGAGAGACCCAGTACTTC.

This clonotype has a count of ten or more. The chain carries TRBV5-1 and TRBJ1-1, with unresolved D. Between the trimmed V and J ends, which lost 3 bases and 5 bases, there was a span of 14 bases. The germline V gene encodes CDR1 SGHRS and CDR2 YFSETQ. The CDR3 covers 14 residues. The DNA of the CDR3 is TGCGCCAGCAGCTCACTTATAACAAAGACTGAAGCTTTCTTT. It is translated as CASSSLITKTEAFF.

This clonotype has a handful of counts. The chain joins TRBV2 to TRBJ2-1, with D maybe TRBD2 (5 bases). This CDR3 is built from 14 residues. CDR1 is SNHLY, CDR2 FYNNEI, per germline. V was shortened by 8 bases and J by 0 bases, with 11 bases between the two germline ends. DNA of the CDR3: TGTGCCAGCGCTAGCCGGAGCTCCTACAATGAGCAGTTCTTC. Protein sequence: CASASRSSYNEQFF.

The chain links TRBV7-9 to TRBJ1-1; D remains unclear. Germline values: CDR1 SEHNR, CDR2 FQNEAQ (reference sequence). The germline V and J ends were trimmed by 4 bases and 4 bases, with 13 bases remaining between them. The CDR3 contains 14 residues. CDR3 loop: CASSYLSRGTEAFF. The CDR3, as DNA: TGTGCCAGCAGCTACCTGTCTCGGGGCACTGAAGCTTTCTTT. Complete variable domain (other parts from reference TRBV7-9 and TRBJ1-1): DTGVSQNPRHKITKRGQNVTFRCDPISEHNRLYWYRQTLGQGPEFLTYFQNEAQLEKSRLLSDRFSAERPKGSFSTLEIQRTEQGDSAMYLCASSYLSRGTEAFFGQGTRLTVV.

This clonotype was seen repeatedly, ten times or more. This chain links TRBV18 with TRBJ2-1; D gene uncertain. The length of the CDR3 is 16 residues. CDR1 KGHSH and CDR2 LQKENI come from the germline V gene. V lost 2 bases, J lost 0 bases, and 11 bases lay in between. The CDR3 spells CASSPSALSSYNEQFF. DNA of the CDR3: TGTGCCAGCTCACCATCCGCGTTGAGCTCCTACAATGAGCAGTTCTTC.

This clonotype was found many times. V usage is TRBV29-1 and J usage is TRBJ2-4; 8 bases map to TRBD1. V shed 3 bases and J 6 bases; nucleotides not matched to a gene: 7. This CDR3 region has 14 residues. Germline CDR1 and CDR2: SQVTM and ANQGSEA. CDR3: CSVEGRGLRNIQYF. CDR3 DNA sequence: TGCAGCGTTGAGGGCAGGGGGCTTAGAAACATTCAGTACTTC.

This clonotype was observed at least ten times. The rearrangement joins TRBV5-5 to TRBJ1-2; D uncertain. Deletions cut 1 base from V and 4 bases from J, with 14 bases between. The germline CDR1 and CDR2 sequences are SGHKS and YYEKEE (reference sequence). There are 15 residues in the CDR3. CDR3: CASSLNPTGIYGYTF. In DNA, the CDR3 is TGTGCCAGCAGCTTGAACCCTACGGGGATCTATGGCTACACCTTC.

The chain is built from TRBV20-1 and TRBJ2-4; 9 positions match TRBD1. Trimming removed 5 bases from V and 7 bases from J; junction bases left unmatched: 3. The CDR3 has 12 amino acids. The germline gives CDR1 DFQATT, CDR2 SNEGSKA (reference sequence). CDR3 sequence: CSAWTGANIQYF. The DNA for the CDR3 is TGCAGTGCTTGGACAGGGGCCAACATTCAGTACTTC.

This clonotype has ten or more counts. The gene calls are TRBV24-1 and TRBJ2-3; unclear D gene. In germline, CDR1 is KGHDR, CDR2 SFDVKD. The CDR3 has 13 amino acids. Trimming took 4 bases from V and 5 from J, leaving 9 bases between them. The CDR3 nucleotides are TGTGCCACCAGTGAGGGGATGGAAGATACGCAGTATTTT. This encodes CATSEGMEDTQYF.

This clonotype was detected many times. In DNA, the CDR3 is TGCAGCGCCGGGACAGGGGTCGGCACCGGGGAGCTGTTTTTT. Translation gives CSAGTGVGTGELFF. The rearrangement links TRBV29-1 to TRBJ2-2; 10 positions match TRBD1. CDR1 and CDR2 (germline): SQVTM, ANQGSEA. CDR3 length: 14 residues. V was pared by 7 bases and J by 4 bases, with 6 bases of the junction left unmatched.

This clonotype was recorded many times. The rearrangement joins TRBV5-1 to TRBJ2-2, with D maybe TRBD1 (6 bases). The CDR3 length is 15 residues. Deletions cut 4 bases from V and 8 bases from J, with 18 bases between. Germline-derived CDR1 and CDR2 are SGHRS and YFSETQ. Here the CDR3 DNA reads TGCGCCAGCAGCCAGGTGAACGTGGGGACAGGGGAGCTGTTTTTT. Residues: CASSQVNVGTGELFF.

Concerning this clonotype itself: This may arise from a read error, as a much more abundant clone is one base away. The chain couples TRBV15 to TRBJ1-4, with 8 nucleotides matching TRBD1. The CDR3 has 16 residues. CDR1 and CDR2 (germline): LNHNV, YYDKDF (reference sequence). CDR3 nucleotides: TGTGCCGCCAGCAGAGATGTAGGACAGGGAAATGAAAAACTGTTTTTT. This sequence encodes CAASRDVGQGNEKLFF.

The chain combines TRBV7-2 with TRBJ2-7; 9 bases match TRBD2. V lost 0 bases, J lost 5 bases, and 5 bases stayed unmatched. CDR1 SGHTA and CDR2 FQGNSA come from the germline V gene. This CDR3 has 15 residues. CDR3 loop: CASSLAGGLADEQYF. CDR3 nucleotide sequence: TGTGCCAGCAGCTTAGCCGGGGGACTAGCCGACGAGCAGTACTTC.

This clonotype was counted at least ten times. This chain connects TRBV2 to TRBJ2-2; 11 bases agree with TRBD2. Germline V gives CDR1 SNHLY, CDR2 FYNNEI. Trimming took 6 bases from V and 4 from J; bases not matched to a gene: 4. The CDR3 runs 15 residues. The DNA of the CDR3 is TGTGCCAGCAGCGGACTAGCGGGTTCCACCGGGGAGCTGTTTTTT. It specifies CASSGLAGSTGELFF. Supplemented by reference TRBV2 and TRBJ2-2, the full variable domain reads EPEVTQTPSHQVTQMGQEVILRCVPISNHLYFYWYRQILGQKVEFLVSFYNNEISEKSEIFDDQFSVERPDGSNFTLKIRSTKLEDSAMYFCASSGLAGSTGELFFGEGSRLTVL.

The V gene is TRBV11-2, the J gene TRBJ2-7, with 9 bases that match TRBD2. The CDR3 has 14 amino acids. The V gene end was trimmed by 5 bases and the J gene end by 6 bases; junction bases not matched to a gene: 8. CDR1 is SGHAT, CDR2 FQNNGV, per germline. The CDR3 DNA reads TGTGCCAGCAGCCCCGGGGGACTAGCCTCCGAGCAGTACTTC. As protein: CASSPGGLASEQYF.

This chain connects TRBV4-1 to TRBJ2-5; possible D gene TRBD2, 5 bases. This CDR3 is built from 14 residues. The germline CDR1 and CDR2 sequences are MGHRA and YSYEKL. The germline V and J ends were trimmed by 0 bases and 4 bases, with 9 bases remaining between them. CDR3 nucleotides: TGCGCCAGCAGCCAAGAGGGAGCAGGAGAGACCCAGTACTTC. Protein product: CASSQEGAGETQYF.

The table lists this clonotype with many counts. This sequence joins TRBV7-8 and TRBJ2-5; perhaps TRBD2 as D (5 bases). Per germline, CDR1 SGHVS and CDR2 FQNEAQ. This CDR3 is built from 16 residues. Trimming stripped 5 bases from V and 0 bases from J, with 16 bases between. CDR3 region: CASSRRLLEYQETQYF. The CDR3 bases are TGTGCCAGCAGCCGCCGCCTACTAGAGTACCAAGAGACCCAGTACTTC.

The chain links TRBV15 to TRBJ1-3; 9 bases are shared with TRBD1. The CDR3 has 13 amino acids. V lost 8 bases and J lost 3; bases outside the gene matches: 2. Germline loops: CDR1 LNHNV, CDR2 YYDKDF (reference sequence). The CDR3 DNA sequence: TGTGCCACCCGGACAGGGGATGGAAACACCATATATTTT. It encodes CATRTGDGNTIYF.

This clonotype has just a few counts. J is TRBJ2-3 and V is TRBV5-1; no reliable D call. The V end lost 1 base, the J end lost 0 bases, and 12 bases lay between the germline ends. The CDR3 runs 16 residues. The germline CDR1 and CDR2 sequences are SGHRS and YFSETQ. CDR3 sequence: CASSLLGTDSTDTQYF. Written as DNA, the CDR3 is TGCGCCAGCAGCTTGTTAGGCACGGATAGCACAGATACGCAGTATTTT. Using reference TRBV5-1 and TRBJ2-3 for the parts outside the CDR3, the full variable domain is KAGVTQTPRYLIKTRGQQVTLSCSPISGHRSVSWYQQTPGQGLQFLFEYFSETQRNKGNFPGRFSGRQFSNSRSEMNVSTLELGDSALYLCASSLLGTDSTDTQYFGPGTRLTVL.

This clonotype was observed many times. In DNA form, the CDR3 reads TGTGCCAGCAGCCCGGAGCGCTCCTACAATGAGCAGTTCTTC. Protein sequence: CASSPERSYNEQFF. This chain joins TRBV6-1 and TRBJ2-1, with D unclear. V lost 6 bases and J 0 bases, leaving 9 bases between the germline ends. The germline gives CDR1 MNHNS, CDR2 SASEGT. The CDR3 runs to 14 residues.

This clonotype has a count of ten or more. The V gene is TRBV5-1, the J gene TRBJ2-7, with TRBD1 matching 7 bases. J gave up 5 bases and V 4 bases, and 6 bases lay outside the gene matches. Per the germline V gene, CDR1 is SGHRS and CDR2 is YFSETQ. CDR3 length: 13 residues. The CDR3 nucleotides read TGCGCCAGCAGCCAAGACAGGGACCACGAGCAGTACTTC. It translates to CASSQDRDHEQYF.